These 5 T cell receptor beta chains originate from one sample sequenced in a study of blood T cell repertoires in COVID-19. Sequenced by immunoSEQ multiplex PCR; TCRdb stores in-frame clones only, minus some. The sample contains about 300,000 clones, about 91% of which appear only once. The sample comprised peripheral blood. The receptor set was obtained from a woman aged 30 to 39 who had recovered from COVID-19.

The CDR3 nucleotides read TGTGCCAGCAGCTCTAAGCAGGGTTCTGGAAACACCATATATTTT. Protein product: CASSSKQGSGNTIYF. This chain links TRBV5-4 with TRBJ1-3, with a possible D match to TRBD1 (5 bases). The CDR3 covers 15 residues. Germline V gene lookup returns CDR1 SGHNT and CDR2 YYREEE (reference sequence). The V end lost 3 bases, the J end lost 1 base, and 11 bases lay between the germline ends. The variable domain in full, with the rest retrieved from reference TRBV5-4 and TRBJ1-3, is ETGVTQSPTHLIKTRGQQVTLRCSSQSGHNTVSWYQQALGQGPQFIFQYYREEENGRGNFPPRFSGLQFPNYSSELNVNALELDDSALYLCASSSKQGSGNTIYFGEGSWLTVV.

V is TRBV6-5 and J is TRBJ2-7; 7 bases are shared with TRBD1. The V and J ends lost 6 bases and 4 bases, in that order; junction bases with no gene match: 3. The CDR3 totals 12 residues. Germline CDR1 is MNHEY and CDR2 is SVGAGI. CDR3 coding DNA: TGTGCCAGCAGAGACAGGGCTTACGAGCAGTACTTC. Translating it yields CASRDRAYEQYF.

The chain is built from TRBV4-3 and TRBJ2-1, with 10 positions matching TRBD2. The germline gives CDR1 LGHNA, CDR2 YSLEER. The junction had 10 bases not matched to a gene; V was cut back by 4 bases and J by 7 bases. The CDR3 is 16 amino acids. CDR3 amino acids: CASSPLGAGGENEQFF. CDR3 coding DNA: TGCGCCAGCAGCCCGCTGGGAGCGGGGGGGGAGAATGAGCAGTTCTTC.

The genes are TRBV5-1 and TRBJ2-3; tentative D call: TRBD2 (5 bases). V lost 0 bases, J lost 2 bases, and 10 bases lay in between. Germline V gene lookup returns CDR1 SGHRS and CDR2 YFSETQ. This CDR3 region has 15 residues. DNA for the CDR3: TGCGCCAGCAGCTTGGTGATAGACTACACAGATACGCAGTATTTT. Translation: CASSLVIDYTDTQYF.

For the CDR3, the DNA is TGTGCCAGCAGTTGGGACAGGAACACTGAAGCTTTCTTT. It codes for CASSWDRNTEAFF. The rearrangement joins TRBV12-3 or TRBV12-4 to TRBJ1-1, with 7 bases that match TRBD1. With 4 bases clipped from V and 1 base from J, the junction kept 0 bases outside the gene matches. The CDR3 contains 13 residues.